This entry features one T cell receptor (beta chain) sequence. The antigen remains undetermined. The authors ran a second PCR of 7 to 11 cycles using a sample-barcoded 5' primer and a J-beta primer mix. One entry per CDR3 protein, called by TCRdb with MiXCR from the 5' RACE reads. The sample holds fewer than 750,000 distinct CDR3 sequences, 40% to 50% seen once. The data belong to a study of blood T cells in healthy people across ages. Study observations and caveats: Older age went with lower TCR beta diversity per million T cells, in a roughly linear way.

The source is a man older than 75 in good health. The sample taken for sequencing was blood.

The CDR3 loop reads CASAGTGPHEQYF. As DNA, the CDR3 is TGTGCCAGCGCCGGGACAGGGCCCCACGAGCAGTACTTC. V gene TRBV25-1 combines with J gene TRBJ2-7; 9 nucleotides match TRBD1. The CDR3 sequence is 13 residues long. Looked up from germline, CDR1 is MGHDK and CDR2 is SYGVNS. Germline trimming cut 8 bases from V and 5 bases from J; bases unmatched to any gene: 7.